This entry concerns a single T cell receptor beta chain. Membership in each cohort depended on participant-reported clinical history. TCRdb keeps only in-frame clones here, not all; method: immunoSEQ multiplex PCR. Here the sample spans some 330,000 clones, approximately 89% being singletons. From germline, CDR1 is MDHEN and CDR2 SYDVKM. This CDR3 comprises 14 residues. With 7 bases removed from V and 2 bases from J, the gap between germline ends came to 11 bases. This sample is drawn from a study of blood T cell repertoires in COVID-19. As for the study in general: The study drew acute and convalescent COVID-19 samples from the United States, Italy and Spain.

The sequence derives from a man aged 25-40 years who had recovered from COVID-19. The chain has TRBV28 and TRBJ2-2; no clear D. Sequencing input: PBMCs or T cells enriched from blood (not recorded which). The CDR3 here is CASTMTFNTGELFF. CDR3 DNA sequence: TGTGCCAGCACCATGACATTTAACACCGGGGAGCTGTTTTTT. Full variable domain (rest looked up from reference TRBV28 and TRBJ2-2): DVKVTQSSRYLVKRTGEKVFLECVQDMDHENMFWYRQDPGLGLRLIYFSYDVKMKEKGDIPEGYSVSREKKERFSLILESASTNQTSMYLCASTMTFNTGELFFGEGSRLTVL.